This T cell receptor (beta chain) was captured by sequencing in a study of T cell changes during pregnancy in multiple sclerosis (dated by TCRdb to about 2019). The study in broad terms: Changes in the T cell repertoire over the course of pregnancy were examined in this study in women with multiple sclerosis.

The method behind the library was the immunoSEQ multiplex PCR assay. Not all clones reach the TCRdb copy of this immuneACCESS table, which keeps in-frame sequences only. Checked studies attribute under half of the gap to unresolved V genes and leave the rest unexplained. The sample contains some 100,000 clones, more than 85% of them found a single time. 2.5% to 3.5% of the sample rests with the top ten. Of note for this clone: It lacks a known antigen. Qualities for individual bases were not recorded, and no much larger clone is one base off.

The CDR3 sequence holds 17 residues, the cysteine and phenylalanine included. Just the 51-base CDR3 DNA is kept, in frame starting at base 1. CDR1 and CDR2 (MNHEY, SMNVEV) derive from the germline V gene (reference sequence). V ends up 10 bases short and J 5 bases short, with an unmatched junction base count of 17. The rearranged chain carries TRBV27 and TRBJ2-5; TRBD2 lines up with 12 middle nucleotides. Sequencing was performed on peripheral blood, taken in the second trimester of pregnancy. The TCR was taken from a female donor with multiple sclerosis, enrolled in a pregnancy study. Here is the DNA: TGTGCCACCAGGAAGGATGGGCCTAGCGGGAGGGGTGAGACCCAGTACTTC. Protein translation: CATRKDGPSGRGETQYF.